One and the same sample provided the 12 T cell receptor beta chains below, sequenced in a study of blood T cell repertoires in COVID-19. TCRdb's copy holds only in-frame clones and misses some; the assay was immunoSEQ multiplex PCR. Of around 200,000 clones in the sample, 75% to 90% were seen once. The source material was PBMCs or T cells enriched from blood (not recorded which). The receptors shown here come from a man aged 30 to 39 who had recovered from COVID-19.

The chain combines TRBV19 with TRBJ1-1; TRBD1 agrees at 9 bases. CDR1 LNHDA and CDR2 SQIVND come from the germline V gene (reference sequence). The junction had 7 bases not matched to a gene; V was cut back by 5 bases and J by 9 bases. There are 13 residues in the CDR3. The CDR3 DNA reads as TGTGCCAGTAGTGGACAGGGGATCGGGCAAGCTTTCTTT. Translation: CASSGQGIGQAFF. Combining the CDR3 with reference TRBV19 and TRBJ1-1 gives the whole variable domain DGGITQSPKYLFRKEGQNVTLSCEQNLNHDAMYWYRQDPGQGLRLIYYSQIVNDFQKGDIAEGYSVSREKKESFPLTVTSAQKNPTAFYLCASSGQGIGQAFFGQGTRLTVV.

V and J are TRBV9 and TRBJ2-3; tentative D call: TRBD2 (5 bases). CDR3 length equals 14 residues. Germline loops: CDR1 SGDLS, CDR2 YYNGEE. V was pared by 0 bases and J by 1 base, with 6 bases between. The CDR3 bases are TGTGCCAGCAGCGTAGACGGGGGCACAGATACGCAGTATTTT. Amino acid sequence: CASSVDGGTDTQYF. The full variable domain, in which reference TRBV9 and TRBJ2-3 provide the parts outside the CDR3, is DSGVTQTPKHLITATGQRVTLRCSPRSGDLSVYWYQQSLDQGLQFLIQYYNGEERAKGNILERFSAQQFPDLHSELNLSSLELGDSALYFCASSVDGGTDTQYFGPGTRLTVL.

J is TRBJ2-7 and V is TRBV7-2, with 8 bases matching TRBD2. Germline V gene lookup returns CDR1 SGHTA and CDR2 FQGNSA. The J segment lost 2 bases and the V segment lost 1 base, leaving 4 bases of the junction unmatched. This CDR3 is 15 amino acids long. The CDR3 spells CASSLGAGAPYEQYF. The CDR3 region has the DNA TGTGCCAGCAGCTTAGGAGCGGGGGCACCCTACGAGCAGTACTTC.

This clone was recorded once. This sequence joins TRBV4-2 and TRBJ2-2, with no clear D. V was trimmed by 0 bases and J by 1 base, leaving 21 bases between them. In germline, CDR1 is LGHNA, CDR2 YNFKEQ. The length of the CDR3 is 20 residues. CDR3 coding DNA: TGTGCCAGCAGCCAAGATCACTGGGCAGCCTCATCGTTGAACACCGGGGAGCTGTTTTTT. Translated, it gives CASSQDHWAASSLNTGELFF.

This sequence joins TRBV4-3 and TRBJ2-7; tentatively, D is TRBD2 (6 bases). This CDR3 has 16 residues. V shed 0 bases and J shed 3 bases, with 15 bases lying between them. In germline, CDR1 is LGHNA, CDR2 YSLEER. The CDR3 nucleotides read TGCGCCAGCAGCCAAGATTGGAGGGGCCCCCTCTACGAGCAGTACTTC. This translates into CASSQDWRGPLYEQYF.

As regards this clone: The germline gene is not matched at one end of the junction; a read error may be the cause. The gene calls are TRBV28 and TRBJ2-3; 12 nucleotides align to TRBD2. In germline, CDR1 is MDHEN, CDR2 SYDVKM. This CDR3 has 12 amino acids. CDR3 residues: CASSFRLAGARF. In nucleotides, the CDR3 is TGTGCCAGCAGTTTTAGACTAGCGGGAGCGAGGTTT.

The CDR3: CASSPTGSYEQYF. The DNA of the CDR3 is TGTGCCAGCAGCCCCACGGGGAGCTACGAGCAGTACTTC. The V and J genes are TRBV11-3 and TRBJ2-7; D possibly corresponds to TRBD2 (5 bases). The CDR3 totals 13 residues. Trimming took 5 bases from V and 3 from J, leaving 11 bases between them. Germline CDR1 and CDR2: SGHNT and YENEEA.

V gene TRBV28 combines with J gene TRBJ1-1, with 9 bases aligning to TRBD1. This CDR3 spans 13 amino acids. Germline V CDR1 and CDR2: MDHEN, SYDVKM. V dropped 5 bases and J dropped 9; count of bases not matched to a gene: 7. The CDR3 DNA reads TGTGCCAGCAGTACCCCGGGACAGGGTCAAGCTTTCTTT. Residues: CASSTPGQGQAFF. Together with reference TRBV28 and TRBJ1-1, the CDR3 gives the full variable domain: DVKVTQSSRYLVKRTGEKVFLECVQDMDHENMFWYRQDPGLGLRLIYFSYDVKMKEKGDIPEGYSVSREKKERFSLILESASTNQTSMYLCASSTPGQGQAFFGQGTRLTVV.

The chain employs TRBV28 and TRBJ2-3, with TRBD2 as a possible D gene (7 bases). From germline, CDR1 is MDHEN and CDR2 SYDVKM. The V end was cut by 8 bases, the J end by 0 bases, with 15 bases between. This CDR3 has 15 amino acids. CDR3 in DNA: TGTGCCAGCCTAAGGGGGGGGAAGAGCACAGATACGCAGTATTTT. Amino acids: CASLRGGKSTDTQYF. Combining the CDR3 with reference TRBV28 and TRBJ2-3 gives the whole variable domain DVKVTQSSRYLVKRTGEKVFLECVQDMDHENMFWYRQDPGLGLRLIYFSYDVKMKEKGDIPEGYSVSREKKERFSLILESASTNQTSMYLCASLRGGKSTDTQYFGPGTRLTVL.

The chain is built from TRBV11-2 and TRBJ1-2; TRBD1 agrees at 12 bases. Looked up from germline, CDR1 is SGHAT and CDR2 is FQNNGV. There are 19 residues in the CDR3. V was clipped by 5 bases and J by 5 bases; unmatched bases: 18. CDR3 loop: CASSPIGAGQGAVSYGYTF. Written as DNA, the CDR3 is TGTGCCAGCAGCCCTATTGGGGCGGGACAGGGGGCAGTTAGTTATGGCTACACCTTC.

This clone occurred once. The gene calls are TRBV4-1 and TRBJ2-3; 12 bases map to TRBD2. CDR1 is MGHRA, CDR2 YSYEKL, per germline. The CDR3 is 16 amino acids. The trim removed 0 bases at V and 13 bases at J, leaving 11 bases unmatched. DNA for the CDR3: TGCGCCAGCAGCCAAGACAGTGCTAGCGGGGGGGCTTTCAAGTATTTT. It yields the protein CASSQDSASGGAFKYF.

The chain is built from TRBV21-1 and TRBJ2-7; the D segment call TRBD2 is taken from the table without a DNA check. TRBV21-1 is a pseudogene segment. This CDR3 contains 18 residues. CDR3 amino acids: CASSANPSGASGAYEQYF. The CDR3 DNA reads TGTGCCAGCAGCGCAAACCCTAGCGGCGCCTCCGGCGCCTACGAGCAGTACTTC.